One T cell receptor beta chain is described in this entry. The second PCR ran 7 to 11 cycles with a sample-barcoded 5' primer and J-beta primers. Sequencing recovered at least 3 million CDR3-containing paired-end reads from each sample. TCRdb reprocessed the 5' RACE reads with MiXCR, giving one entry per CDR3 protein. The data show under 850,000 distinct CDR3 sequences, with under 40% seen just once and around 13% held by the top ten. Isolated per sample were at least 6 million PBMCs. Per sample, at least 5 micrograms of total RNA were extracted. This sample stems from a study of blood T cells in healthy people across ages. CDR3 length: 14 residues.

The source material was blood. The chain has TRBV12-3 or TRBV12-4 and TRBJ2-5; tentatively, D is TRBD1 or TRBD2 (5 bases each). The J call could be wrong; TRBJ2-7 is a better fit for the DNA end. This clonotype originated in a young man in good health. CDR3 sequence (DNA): TGTGCCAGCAGTTTTGGGGGTCCCTACTACGAGCAGTACTTC. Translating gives CASSFGGPYYEQYF.